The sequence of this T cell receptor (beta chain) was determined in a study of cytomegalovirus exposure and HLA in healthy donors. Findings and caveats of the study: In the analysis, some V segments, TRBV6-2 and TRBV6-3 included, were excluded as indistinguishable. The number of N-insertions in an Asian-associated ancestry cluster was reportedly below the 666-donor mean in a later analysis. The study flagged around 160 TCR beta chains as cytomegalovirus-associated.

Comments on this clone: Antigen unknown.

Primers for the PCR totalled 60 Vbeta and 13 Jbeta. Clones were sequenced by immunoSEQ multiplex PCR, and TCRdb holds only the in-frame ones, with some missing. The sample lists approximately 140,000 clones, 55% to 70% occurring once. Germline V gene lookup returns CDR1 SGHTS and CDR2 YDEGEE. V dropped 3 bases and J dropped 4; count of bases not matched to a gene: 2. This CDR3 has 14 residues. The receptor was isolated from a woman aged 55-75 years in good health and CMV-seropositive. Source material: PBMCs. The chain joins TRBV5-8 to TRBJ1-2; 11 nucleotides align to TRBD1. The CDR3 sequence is CASSSDRGPYGYTF. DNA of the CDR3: TGTGCCAGCAGCTCGGACAGGGGGCCCTATGGCTACACCTTC.